This TCR beta chain comes out of a study of blood T cells in healthy people across ages. Only a few counts were recorded for this clonotype. The authors ran a second PCR of about 7 to 11 cycles using a sample-barcoded 5' primer and a J-beta primer mix. TCRdb reprocessed the 5' RACE reads with MiXCR, giving one entry per CDR3 protein. The sample lists 600,000 or so distinct CDR3 sequences, around 20% occurring once. CDR1 is DFQATT and CDR2 is SNEGSKA in the germline V gene (reference sequence). CDR3 length: 17 residues. V dropped 1 base and J dropped 8; count of bases not matched to a gene: 11. Input material: blood. This chain uses TRBV20-1 with TRBJ1-4, with 12 bases matching TRBD1. This sequence originates from an older man in good health. In DNA, the CDR3 is TGCAGTGCTAGAGCGGACCATGTTGGGACAGGGGGCGAAAAACTGTTTTTT. Its translation is CSARADHVGTGGEKLFF.